This T cell receptor (beta chain) came from a study of blood T cell repertoires in COVID-19. The wider study: The analysed material was cDNA or gDNA that came from T cells, B-cell-depleted T cells, or PBMCs.

The CDR3 consists of 17 residues. The V gene end was trimmed by 4 bases and the J gene end by 6 bases; junction bases not matched to a gene: 15. Germline V gene data show CDR1 as SGHNT and CDR2 as YYREEE (reference sequence). In the original analysis: Amplified reference gene primers provided the basis for estimating nucleated cell counts. Profiling relied on immunoSEQ multiplex PCR, and the TCRdb table lists in-frame clones only, not all of them. V, J and clone size were drawn from that table, and D and trimming were deduced from the DNA. The sample has about 150,000 clones; roughly 84% are singletons.

The TCR comes from a man aged 65 to 85 with acute or convalescent COVID-19. Material for sequencing was peripheral blood. The V gene is TRBV5-4, the J gene TRBJ2-1, with 8 bases matching TRBD2. CDR3 DNA sequence: TGTGCCAGCAGCAGTGGTGGCGGGAGGTCGGTGGGCAATGAGCAGTTCTTC. Translation: CASSSGGGRSVGNEQFF.